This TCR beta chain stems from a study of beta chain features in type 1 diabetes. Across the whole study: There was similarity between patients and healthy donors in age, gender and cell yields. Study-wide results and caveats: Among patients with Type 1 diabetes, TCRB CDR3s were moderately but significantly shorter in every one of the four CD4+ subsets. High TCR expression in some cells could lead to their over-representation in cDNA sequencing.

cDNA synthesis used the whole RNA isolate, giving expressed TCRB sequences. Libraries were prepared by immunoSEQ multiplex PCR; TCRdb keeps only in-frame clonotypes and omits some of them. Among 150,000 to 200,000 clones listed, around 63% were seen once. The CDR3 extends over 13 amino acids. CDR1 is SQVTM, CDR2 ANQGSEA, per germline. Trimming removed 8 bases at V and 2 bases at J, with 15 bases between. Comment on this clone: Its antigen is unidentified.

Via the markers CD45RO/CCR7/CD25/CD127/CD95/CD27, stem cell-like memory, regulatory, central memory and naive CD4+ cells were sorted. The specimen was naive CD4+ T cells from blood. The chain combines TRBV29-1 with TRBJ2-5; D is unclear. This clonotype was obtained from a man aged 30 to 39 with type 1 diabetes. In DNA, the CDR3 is TGCAGCCTACAGAAAGGTCGACAAGAGACCCAGTACTTC. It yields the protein CSLQKGRQETQYF.